This TCR beta chain originates from a study of blood T cell repertoires in COVID-19. Background on the study: The study drew acute and convalescent COVID-19 samples from the United States, Italy and Spain. PBMCs, B-cell-depleted T cells, or T cells were the source of the cDNA or gDNA that made up the material.

V lost 6 bases and J lost 7, with 16 bases in between. The germline CDR1 and CDR2 sequences are MNHEY and SVGAGI. This CDR3 region has 14 residues. Under the authors' procedure: Estimation of nucleated cell counts was performed using reference gene primer amplification. Method: immunoSEQ multiplex PCR; TCRdb's copy keeps in-frame clones and lacks some. V, J and clone size are those of that table, while D and trimming were read from the DNA. The table has 72,000 or so clones, 86% seen once; the top ten hold around 14%. Material: peripheral blood. The receptor was derived from a woman aged 60 to 75 with acute or convalescent COVID-19. The chain has TRBV6-5 and TRBJ2-1; D gene uncertain. The CDR3 coding sequence is TGTGCCAGCAGCCGATCCAGCGAAGTGAATGAGCAGTTCTTC. Translating gives CASSRSSEVNEQFF.